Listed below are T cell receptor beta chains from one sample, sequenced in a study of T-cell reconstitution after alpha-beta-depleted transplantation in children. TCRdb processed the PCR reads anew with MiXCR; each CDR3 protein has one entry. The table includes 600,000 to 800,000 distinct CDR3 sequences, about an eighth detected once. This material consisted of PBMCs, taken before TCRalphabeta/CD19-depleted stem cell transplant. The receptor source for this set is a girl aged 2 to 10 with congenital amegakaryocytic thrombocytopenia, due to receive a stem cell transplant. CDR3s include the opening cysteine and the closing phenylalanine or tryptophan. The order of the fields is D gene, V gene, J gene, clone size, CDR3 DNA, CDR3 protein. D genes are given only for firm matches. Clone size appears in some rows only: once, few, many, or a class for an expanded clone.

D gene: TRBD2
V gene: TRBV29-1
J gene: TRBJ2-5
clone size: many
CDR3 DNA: TGCAGCGTCACCCTCGGGGGGGAAGAGACCCAGTACTTC
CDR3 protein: CSVTLGGEETQYF

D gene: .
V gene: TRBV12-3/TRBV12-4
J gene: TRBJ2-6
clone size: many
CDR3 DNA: TGTGCCAGCAGGAACCGGGAAATCGCCAACGTCCTGACTTTC
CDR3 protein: CASRNREIANVLTF

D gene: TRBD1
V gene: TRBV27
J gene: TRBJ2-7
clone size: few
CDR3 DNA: TGTGCCAGCAGTTTTTCAAACAGGGGGTTCGACGAGCAGTACTTC
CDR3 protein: CASSFSNRGFDEQYF

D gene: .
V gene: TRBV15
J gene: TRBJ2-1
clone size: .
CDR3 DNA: TGTGCCACCAGCAGACAGGGAGACTACAATGAGCAGTTCTTC
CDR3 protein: CATSRQGDYNEQFF

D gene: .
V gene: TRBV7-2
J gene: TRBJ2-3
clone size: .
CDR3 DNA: TGTGCCAGCAGCCTTCGGGGACCCATAGACACAGATACGCAGTATTTT
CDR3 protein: CASSLRGPIDTDTQYF

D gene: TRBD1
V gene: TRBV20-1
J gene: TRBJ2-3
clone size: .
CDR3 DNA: TGCAGTGCTAGTCCCGGGACAGGGACGTATACGCAGTATTTT
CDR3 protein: CSASPGTGTYTQYF

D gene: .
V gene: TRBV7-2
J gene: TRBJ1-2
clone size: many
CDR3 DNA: TGTGCCAGCAGCTTATCGGCAGGGGAGTACTATGGCTACACCTTC
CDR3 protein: CASSLSAGEYYGYTF

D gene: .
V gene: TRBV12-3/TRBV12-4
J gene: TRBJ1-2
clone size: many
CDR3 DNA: TGTGCCAGCAGTTTAGGGGCACGGGACTATGGCTACACCTTC
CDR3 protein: CASSLGARDYGYTF

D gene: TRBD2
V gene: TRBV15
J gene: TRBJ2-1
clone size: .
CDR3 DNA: TGTGCCACCAGCTTCCGACTAGCGCCGAATGAGCAGTTCTTC
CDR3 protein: CATSFRLAPNEQFF

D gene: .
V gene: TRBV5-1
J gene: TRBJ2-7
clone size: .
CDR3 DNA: TGCGCCAGCAGCTCAGAGGCGCGAGCCTACGAGCAGTACTTC
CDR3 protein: CASSSEARAYEQYF

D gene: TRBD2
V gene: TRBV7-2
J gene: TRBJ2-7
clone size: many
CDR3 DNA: TGTGCCAGCAGCGATAGCGGGAGGTTCAACGAGCAGTACTTC
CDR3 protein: CASSDSGRFNEQYF

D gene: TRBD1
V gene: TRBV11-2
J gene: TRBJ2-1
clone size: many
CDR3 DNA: TGTGCCAGCAGCGGTCTAGGGGGCAGCGAGCAGTTCTTC
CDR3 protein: CASSGLGGSEQFF

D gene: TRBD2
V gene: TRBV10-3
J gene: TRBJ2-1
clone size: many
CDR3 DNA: TGTGCCATCAGAGGGACTAGCGTAGACGAGCAGTTCTTC
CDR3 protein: CAIRGTSVDEQFF

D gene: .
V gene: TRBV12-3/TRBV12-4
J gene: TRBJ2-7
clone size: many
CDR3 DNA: TGTGCCAGCAGTAGAACAGGTAACGAGCAGTACTTC
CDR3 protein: CASSRTGNEQYF

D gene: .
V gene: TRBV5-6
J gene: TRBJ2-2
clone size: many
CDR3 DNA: TGTGCCAGCGCCCGAGTTCCGGGGTACACCGGGGAGCTGTTTTTT
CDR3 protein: CASARVPGYTGELFF

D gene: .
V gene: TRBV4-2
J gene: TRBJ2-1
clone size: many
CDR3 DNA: TGTGCCAGCAGCCAAAAAGGGACTCCCCCATGGTTCTTC
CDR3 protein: CASSQKGTPPWFF

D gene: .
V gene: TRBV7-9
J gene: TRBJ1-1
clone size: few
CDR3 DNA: TGTGCCAGCAGCTTATCCAGCTCCACTGAAGCTTTCTTT
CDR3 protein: CASSLSSSTEAFF

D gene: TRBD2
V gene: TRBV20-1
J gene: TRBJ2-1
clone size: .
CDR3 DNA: TGCAGTGCCCCTTGGCCGGGAGGGGGCAATGAGCAGTTCTTC
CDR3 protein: CSAPWPGGGNEQFF

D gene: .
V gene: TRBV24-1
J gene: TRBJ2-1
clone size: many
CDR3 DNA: TGTGCCACCAGTGATTTTGTCGGCGGGGTCAATGAGCAGTTCTTC
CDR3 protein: CATSDFVGGVNEQFF

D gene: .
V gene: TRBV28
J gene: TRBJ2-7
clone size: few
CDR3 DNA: TGTGCCAGCAGTTCCCTCCCCCTCTACGAGCAGTACTTC
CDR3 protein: CASSSLPLYEQYF

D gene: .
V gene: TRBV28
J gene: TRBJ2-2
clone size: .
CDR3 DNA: TGTGCCAGCAGTCCAAATAGTCTGGGGGCCGGGGAGCTGTTTTTT
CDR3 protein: CASSPNSLGAGELFF

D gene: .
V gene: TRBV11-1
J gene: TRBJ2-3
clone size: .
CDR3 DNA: TGTGCCAGCAGCTTAGCAGGGCTCACAGATACGCAGTATTTT
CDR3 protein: CASSLAGLTDTQYF

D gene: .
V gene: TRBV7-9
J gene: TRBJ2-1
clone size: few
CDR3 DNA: TGTGCCAGCAGCTTAGGGCCGCCGGGGAATTCCTACAATGAGCAGTTCTTC
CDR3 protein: CASSLGPPGNSYNEQFF

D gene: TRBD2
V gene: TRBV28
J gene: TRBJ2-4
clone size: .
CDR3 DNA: TGTGCCAGCAGTCCCGGGGGGGGACGTGTGTCCAAAAACATTCAGTACTTC
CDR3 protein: CASSPGGGRVSKNIQYF

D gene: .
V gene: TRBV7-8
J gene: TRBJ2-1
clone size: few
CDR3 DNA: TGTGCCAGCAGCACGGCGTGGGGGAGGTTCGGTGAGCAGTTCTTC
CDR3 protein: CASSTAWGRFGEQFF

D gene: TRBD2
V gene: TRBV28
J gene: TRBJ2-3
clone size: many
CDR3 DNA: TGTGCCAGCAGTTTCCCTAGCGGGAGGGGAGGAGATACGCAGTATTTT
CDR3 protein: CASSFPSGRGGDTQYF

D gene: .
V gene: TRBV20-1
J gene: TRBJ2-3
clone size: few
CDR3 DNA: TGCAGTGCCAGGGCCATACGGGGTACTAGCACAGATACGCAGTATTTT
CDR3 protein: CSARAIRGTSTDTQYF

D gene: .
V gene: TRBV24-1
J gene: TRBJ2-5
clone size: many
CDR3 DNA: TGTGCCACCAGTGATCCGGGCCTATCGCAAGAGACCCAGTACTTC
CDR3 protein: CATSDPGLSQETQYF

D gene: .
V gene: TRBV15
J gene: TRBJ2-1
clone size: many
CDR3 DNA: TGTGCCACCAGCAGAGATACCGGGGACAATGAGCAGTTCTTC
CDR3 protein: CATSRDTGDNEQFF

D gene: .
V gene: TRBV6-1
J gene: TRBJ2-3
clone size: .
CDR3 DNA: TGTGCCAGCTCACCAATGAGCTCCACAGATACGCAGTATTTT
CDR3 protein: CASSPMSSTDTQYF

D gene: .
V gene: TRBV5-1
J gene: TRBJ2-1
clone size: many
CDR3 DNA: TGCGCCAGCAGCTTCCCGGGGAGGAGCTCCTACAATGAGCAGTTCTTC
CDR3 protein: CASSFPGRSSYNEQFF

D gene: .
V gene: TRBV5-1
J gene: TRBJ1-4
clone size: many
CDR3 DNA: TGCGCCAGCAGCCCGGGACGAGGGGATGAAAAACTGTTTTTT
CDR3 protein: CASSPGRGDEKLFF